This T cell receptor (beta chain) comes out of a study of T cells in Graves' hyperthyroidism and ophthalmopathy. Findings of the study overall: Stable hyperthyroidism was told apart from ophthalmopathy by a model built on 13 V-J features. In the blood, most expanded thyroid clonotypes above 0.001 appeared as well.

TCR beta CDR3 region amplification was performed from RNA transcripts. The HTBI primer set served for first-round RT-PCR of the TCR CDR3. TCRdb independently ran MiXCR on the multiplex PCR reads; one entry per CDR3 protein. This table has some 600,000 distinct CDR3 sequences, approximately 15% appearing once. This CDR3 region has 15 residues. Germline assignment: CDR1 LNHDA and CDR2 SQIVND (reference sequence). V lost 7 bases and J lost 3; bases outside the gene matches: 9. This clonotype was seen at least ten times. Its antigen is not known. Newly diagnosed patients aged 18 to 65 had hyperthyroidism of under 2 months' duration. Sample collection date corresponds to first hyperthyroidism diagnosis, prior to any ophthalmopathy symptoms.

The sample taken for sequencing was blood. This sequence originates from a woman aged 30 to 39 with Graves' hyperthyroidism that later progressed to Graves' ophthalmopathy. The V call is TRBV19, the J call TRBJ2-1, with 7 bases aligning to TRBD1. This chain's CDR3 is CASTKTGRLYNEQFF. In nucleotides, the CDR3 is TGTGCCAGTACTAAGACAGGGCGCCTCTACAATGAGCAGTTCTTC.